The next 6 T cell receptor beta chains were all read from a single sample in a study of identifying expanded T cells in peripheral blood. Method: immunoSEQ multiplex PCR; TCRdb's copy keeps in-frame clones and lacks some. Altogether 90,000 to 100,000 clones are present, about 88% being singletons, with the ten largest covering 3.5% to 5%. What was sequenced was blood. These receptors originate from a person aged 18 to 70 in good health.

This sequence joins TRBV5-1 and TRBJ2-7; perhaps TRBD1 as D (6 bases). Per the germline V gene, CDR1 is SGHRS and CDR2 is YFSETQ. The CDR3 consists of 14 residues. Trimming cost V 0 bases and J 5 bases, with 12 bases left between them. The CDR3 spells CASSLVRGSDEQYF. In DNA form, the CDR3 reads TGCGCCAGCAGCTTGGTCAGGGGCAGCGACGAGCAGTACTTC. The variable domain in full, with the rest retrieved from reference TRBV5-1 and TRBJ2-7, is KAGVTQTPRYLIKTRGQQVTLSCSPISGHRSVSWYQQTPGQGLQFLFEYFSETQRNKGNFPGRFSGRQFSNSRSEMNVSTLELGDSALYLCASSLVRGSDEQYFGPGTRLTVT.

This clone was counted a few times. The rearrangement joins TRBV5-1 to TRBJ1-2; 9 nucleotides agree with TRBD1. This CDR3 has 14 amino acids. After removal of 4 bases from V and 7 bases from J, the junction contained 8 bases not matched to a gene. CDR1 is SGHRS, CDR2 YFSETQ, per germline. CDR3 protein: CASSPGGQGFGYTF. In DNA, the CDR3 is TGCGCCAGCAGCCCAGGGGGACAGGGTTTTGGCTACACCTTC.

This clone appeared a single time. The V call is TRBV7-8, the J call TRBJ1-2, with a tentative D call TRBD1 (6 bases). Germline V gene sequence: CDR1 SGHVS, CDR2 FQNEAQ. V was pared by 4 bases and J by 5 bases, with 14 bases between. The CDR3 is 14 amino acids. The DNA for the CDR3 is TGTGCCAGCAGCTCGTACAGGGTTGAGTATGGCTACACCTTC. It translates to CASSSYRVEYGYTF.

This clone has only one observation. The rearrangement joins TRBV5-1 to TRBJ2-2; 11 positions match TRBD2. This CDR3 spans 17 amino acids. The V segment lost 4 bases and the J segment 0 bases; nucleotides outside the gene matches: 5. Germline CDR1 is SGHRS and CDR2 is YFSETQ. The CDR3 DNA sequence: TGCGCCAGCAGCGCAAAGACTAGCGGGGCGAACACCGGGGAGCTGTTTTTT. Residues: CASSAKTSGANTGELFF.

J is TRBJ2-1 and V is TRBV5-6; 10 positions match TRBD1. Unmatched junction bases numbered 13, after V lost 5 bases and J lost 5 bases. CDR1 and CDR2 (germline): SGHDT, YYEEEE. The CDR3 loop spans 17 amino acids. The CDR3 bases are TGTGCCAGCAGTACCCTTGGCGGGACAGGGGAACACAATGAGCAGTTCTTC. It translates to CASSTLGGTGEHNEQFF.

This chain joins TRBV7-9 and TRBJ2-2; perhaps TRBD1 as D (5 bases). The germline V gene has CDR1 SEHNR and CDR2 FQNEAQ (reference sequence). The CDR3 length is 14 residues. The CDR3 nucleotides are TGTGCGCCCAGAGCAGGGATGAACACCGGGGAGCTGTTTTTT. It translates to CAPRAGMNTGELFF.